This is a list of T cell receptor beta chains from one sample in a study of cytomegalovirus exposure and HLA in healthy donors. TCRdb's copy holds only in-frame clones and misses some; the assay was immunoSEQ multiplex PCR. Here the sample spans about 150,000 clones, around three quarters being singletons. Input material: PBMCs. The origin of the receptors is a woman in her thirties or forties in good health and CMV-seronegative. CDR3s include the opening cysteine and the closing phenylalanine or tryptophan. The D gene is left open where the match is weak. Size tells how often a clone was seen (once, few, many) or the class of an expanded clone, and some rows leave it out.

clone_size | j_call | v_call | d_call | cdr3_length | cdr3_nt | cdr3_aa
- | TRBJ1-2 | TRBV6-5 | TRBD1 | 14 | TGTGCCAGCAGTTACCGTTCAGGGGGCTATGGCTACACCTTC | CASSYRSGGYGYTF
medium-sized | TRBJ2-1 | TRBV4-1 | TRBD1 | 15 | TGCGCCAGCAGACAATCCGGGACAGCCTACAATGAGCAGTTCTTC | CASRQSGTAYNEQFF
- | TRBJ2-7 | TRBV29-1 | - | 13 | TGCAGCACCCGGGGAGGAAGCTCCTACGAGCAGTACTTC | CSTRGGSSYEQYF
- | TRBJ1-2 | TRBV19 | TRBD1 | 17 | TGTGCCAGTAGTATACCCGATCGGACAGGAGGGAACTATGGCTACACCTTC | CASSIPDRTGGNYGYTF
few | TRBJ1-6 | TRBV6-1 | - | 15 | TGTGCCAGCAGTGAAGCGACCACCCCCAGGGCACCCCTCCACTTT | CASSEATTPRAPLHF
few | TRBJ2-7 | TRBV29-1 | TRBD2 | 12 | TGCAGCGTTGGGAGCGGGGCCTACGAGCAGTACTTC | CSVGSGAYEQYF
- | TRBJ2-5 | TRBV7-2 | - | 14 | TGTGCCAGCAGCTTAGCTTGGCAGGGGGAGACCCAGTACTTC | CASSLAWQGETQYF
- | TRBJ2-5 | TRBV10-3 | - | 14 | TGTGCCACCTCGCTAAGGACAGTAAAAGAGACCCAGTACTTC | CATSLRTVKETQYF
- | TRBJ1-1 | TRBV6-6 | - | 15 | TGTGCCAGCAGTTCCCCAACAGGGTGGAACACTGAAGCTTTCTTT | CASSSPTGWNTEAFF
- | TRBJ2-3 | TRBV6-7 | TRBD2 | 13 | TGTGCCAGTCCTAGCGGGAGGGAAGATACGCAGTATTTT | CASPSGREDTQYF